Shown below are 26 T cell receptor beta chains from a single sample sequenced in a study of graft-versus-host responses after intestinal transplantation. These receptors have no identified antigens. TCRdb's copy holds only in-frame clones and misses some; the assay was immunoSEQ multiplex PCR. The sample has about 120,000 clones; roughly 95% are singletons. The material sequenced was unstimulated CD8+ T cells sorted from spleen or lymph node cells, taken before intestinal transplant. The receptor set was obtained from a human donor who received an intestinal transplant.

This clone has just a few counts. The sample contains more than one DNA sequence encoding this CDR3. The chain couples TRBV27 to TRBJ2-7; D is perhaps TRBD1 or TRBD2 (5 bases each). From germline, CDR1 is MNHEY and CDR2 SMNVEV (reference sequence). There are 13 residues in the CDR3. Trimming stripped 3 bases from V and 1 base from J, with 7 bases between. In DNA, the CDR3 is TGTGCCAGCAGTTTTGGGGGTTCCTACGAGCAGTACTTC. Translated, it gives CASSFGGSYEQYF.

The chain couples TRBV19 to TRBJ1-1; perhaps TRBD1 as D (5 bases). The V gene's germline CDR1 is LNHDA and CDR2 SQIVND (reference sequence). The CDR3 runs to 15 residues. Trimming cost V 4 bases and J 3 bases, with 15 bases left between them. CDR3 sequence: CASSNPWRGDTEAFF. CDR3 bases: TGTGCCAGTAGTAACCCTTGGAGGGGCGACACTGAAGCTTTCTTT.

This chain connects TRBV7-9 to TRBJ2-7; tentative D call: TRBD1 (5 bases). Trimming took 3 bases from V and 3 from J, leaving 12 bases between them. CDR1 is SEHNR, CDR2 FQNEAQ, per germline (reference sequence). The CDR3 runs to 14 residues. CDR3 protein: CASSFLGQNYEQYF. In nucleotides, the CDR3 is TGTGCCAGCAGCTTCCTCGGACAAAACTACGAGCAGTACTTC.

This clone has a handful of counts. The chain uses TRBV4-1 and TRBJ2-7; 7 bases fit TRBD1. Germline V gene lookup returns CDR1 MGHRA and CDR2 YSYEKL. V gave up 3 bases and J gave up 2 bases; unmatched junction bases: 1. CDR3 length: 13 residues. The CDR3 region is CASSQQGAYEQYF. For the CDR3, the DNA is TGCGCCAGCAGCCAGCAGGGGGCCTACGAGCAGTACTTC.

As to this clone: Additional DNA sequences in this sample encode the identical CDR3. The genes are TRBV28 and TRBJ2-2, with D perhaps matching TRBD1 (5 bases). V dropped 2 bases and J dropped 1 base, with 5 bases sitting between them. Germline V gene data show CDR1 as MDHEN and CDR2 as SYDVKM. CDR3 length: 14 amino acids. CDR3 amino acids: CASSLTGNTGELFF. The CDR3 coding sequence is TGTGCCAGCAGTTTAACAGGGAACACCGGGGAGCTGTTTTTT.

The chain joins TRBV20-1 to TRBJ1-1; D gene ambiguous. CDR3 length equals 11 residues. Germline V lookup: CDR1 DFQATT, CDR2 SNEGSKA (reference sequence). V shed 5 bases and J shed 0 bases, with 4 bases lying between them. As DNA, the CDR3 is TGCAGTGCTTATCTGAACACTGAAGCTTTCTTT. Translating gives CSAYLNTEAFF.

This sequence joins TRBV29-1 and TRBJ1-2; 7 bases are a match to TRBD1. J was trimmed by 9 bases and V by 8 bases; bases with no gene match: 18. The CDR3 is made up of 14 amino acids. Germline values: CDR1 SQVTM, CDR2 ANQGSEA. The CDR3 spells CSFPFTGVPPSYTF. CDR3 coding DNA: TGCAGCTTCCCGTTTACAGGGGTGCCGCCGAGCTACACCTTC.

The V and J genes are TRBV7-9 and TRBJ2-1; weak D call: TRBD2 (6 bases). CDR3 length: 15 residues. With 0 bases removed from V and 8 bases from J, the gap between germline ends came to 14 bases. The germline CDR1 and CDR2 sequences are SEHNR and FQNEAQ (reference sequence). In DNA form, the CDR3 reads TGTGCCAGCAGCTTAGCGGACTATCGGAGGGATGAGCAGTTCTTC. Its protein product is CASSLADYRRDEQFF.

The chain couples TRBV13 to TRBJ2-7; D unresolved. Germline V lookup: CDR1 PRHDT, CDR2 FYEKMQ (reference sequence). The ends were cut back, 0 bases at V and 2 bases at J, with 8 bases in the middle. CDR3 size: 14 residues. The CDR3 loop is CASSLGATTYEQYF. The CDR3, as DNA: TGTGCCAGCAGCTTAGGGGCGACAACCTACGAGCAGTACTTC. The variable domain in full, completed from reference TRBV13 and TRBJ2-7, reads AAGVIQSPRHLIKEKRETATLKCYPIPRHDTVYWYQQGPGQDPQFLISFYEKMQSDKGSIPDRFSAQQFSDYHSELNMSSLELGDSALYFCASSLGATTYEQYFGPGTRLTVT.

The chain couples TRBV11-1 to TRBJ1-2; D gene uncertain. V was shortened by 1 base and J by 2 bases, with 5 bases between the two germline ends. In germline, CDR1 is SGHAT, CDR2 FQDESV (reference sequence). The CDR3 spans 13 residues. CDR3 amino acids: CASSLVGNYGYTF. The CDR3 nucleotides read TGTGCCAGCAGCTTAGTGGGAAACTATGGCTACACCTTC.

The chain uses TRBV10-1 and TRBJ2-1, with 8 bases lining up with TRBD2. The CDR3 is made up of 11 amino acids. The germline V gene encodes CDR1 WNHNN and CDR2 SYGVQD (reference sequence). The V and J ends lost 10 bases and 6 bases, in that order; junction bases with no gene match: 2. CDR3 DNA sequence: TGCGCCACCGGGGGGGGCAATGAGCAGTTCTTC. Translated: CATGGGNEQFF.

This clone was seen only a few times. The rearrangement joins TRBV7-2 to TRBJ1-2, with D perhaps TRBD1 (6 bases). The CDR3 totals 14 residues. Germline loops: CDR1 SGHTA, CDR2 FQGNSA. Deletions cut 6 bases from V and 7 bases from J, with 18 bases between. CDR3 region: CASSYEGGAGGYTF. Here the CDR3 DNA reads TGTGCCAGCAGTTATGAGGGGGGGGCCGGTGGCTACACCTTC.

The rearrangement links TRBV4-2 to TRBJ1-5; D is unclear. With 1 base removed from V and 0 bases from J, the gap between germline ends came to 7 bases. Germline CDR1 and CDR2: LGHNA and YNFKEQ. The CDR3 is made up of 15 amino acids. The CDR3 DNA sequence: TGTGCCAGCAGCCAAGGTCTGAGTAGCAATCAGCCCCAGCATTTT. It yields the protein CASSQGLSSNQPQHF.

The chain has TRBV7-9 and TRBJ1-2, with D possibly TRBD1 on 5 matching bases. This CDR3 has 16 amino acids. CDR1 is SEHNR, CDR2 FQNEAQ, per germline (reference sequence). V gave up 5 bases and J gave up 7 bases, with 23 bases separating them. The CDR3 spells CASSRPGGGRSRGYTF. The CDR3 bases are TGTGCCAGCAGCCGCCCGGGGGGAGGGAGGTCCCGTGGCTACACCTTC. The full variable domain, in which reference TRBV7-9 and TRBJ1-2 provide the parts outside the CDR3, is DTGVSQNPRHKITKRGQNVTFRCDPISEHNRLYWYRQTLGQGPEFLTYFQNEAQLEKSRLLSDRFSAERPKGSFSTLEIQRTEQGDSAMYLCASSRPGGGRSRGYTFGSGTRLTVV.

The V and J genes are TRBV5-1 and TRBJ2-3; TRBD2 matches at 10 bases. Germline loops: CDR1 SGHRS, CDR2 YFSETQ. This CDR3 is built from 16 residues. Unmatched junction bases numbered 9, after V lost 4 bases and J lost 4 bases. The CDR3 protein is CASSPPASGSPDTQYF. The CDR3 nucleotides read TGCGCCAGCAGCCCGCCGGCTAGCGGGAGTCCAGATACGCAGTATTTT.

The chain couples TRBV19 to TRBJ1-5, with a tentative D call TRBD1 (6 bases). CDR1 is LNHDA, CDR2 SQIVND, per germline (reference sequence). The V end lost 5 bases, the J end lost 5 bases, and 13 bases lay between the germline ends. This CDR3 has 14 amino acids. The CDR3 spells CASSGRGRDQPQHF. DNA for the CDR3: TGTGCCAGTAGTGGCAGGGGCCGAGATCAGCCCCAGCATTTT.

The V and J genes are TRBV9 and TRBJ2-7; D is perhaps TRBD1 (6 bases). Germline CDR1 SGDLS, CDR2 YYNGEE. The V gene lost 0 bases and the J gene lost 2 bases, with 15 bases spanning the gap. This CDR3 spans 16 amino acids. The CDR3 nucleotides read TGTGCCAGCAGCGTAGGGGACACTCCGGGCCCCTACGAGCAGTACTTC. This encodes CASSVGDTPGPYEQYF.

The chain carries TRBV16 and TRBJ2-1, with a possible D match to TRBD1 (5 bases). V dropped 5 bases and J dropped 6 bases, with 14 bases sitting between them. Germline V gene lookup returns CDR1 KGHSY and CDR2 FQNENV. The CDR3 is made up of 14 amino acids. DNA of the CDR3: TGTGCCAGCAGCTGGGGCTTTAAGAGCAATGAGCAGTTCTTC. Its translation is CASSWGFKSNEQFF.

The chain links TRBV6-6 to TRBJ1-1, with D maybe TRBD1 (5 bases). There are 15 residues in the CDR3. The germline gives CDR1 MNHNY, CDR2 SVGAGI (reference sequence). V was shortened by 4 bases and J by 1 base, with 13 bases between the two germline ends. CDR3 loop: CASSWKDGTNTEAFF. CDR3 sequence (DNA): TGTGCCAGCAGTTGGAAAGACGGGACGAACACTGAAGCTTTCTTT.

The chain carries TRBV28 and TRBJ2-1; maybe TRBD2 (5 bases). V gave up 2 bases and J gave up 4 bases, with 12 bases separating them. Germline-derived CDR1 and CDR2 are MDHEN and SYDVKM. The CDR3 runs 15 residues. The CDR3 is CASSLGATRYNEQFF. In DNA form, the CDR3 reads TGTGCCAGCAGTTTAGGAGCCACTAGGTACAATGAGCAGTTCTTC.

The genes are TRBV28 and TRBJ1-2, with D perhaps matching TRBD1 (6 bases). Deletions cut 4 bases from V and 0 bases from J, with 9 bases between. The CDR3 totals 14 residues. CDR1 and CDR2 from the germline V gene are MDHEN and SYDVKM. Written as DNA, the CDR3 is TGTGCCAGCAGTTGGGACACTACTAACTATGGCTACACCTTC. Encoded protein: CASSWDTTNYGYTF.

The chain has TRBV7-9 and TRBJ2-1; tentatively, D is TRBD2 (5 bases). Germline V gives CDR1 SEHNR, CDR2 FQNEAQ (reference sequence). The CDR3 has 11 residues. V was clipped by 5 bases and J by 10 bases, with 9 bases between them. In DNA, the CDR3 is TGTGCCAGCAGCGCGGGCGGGGAGCAGTTCTTC. Protein sequence: CASSAGGEQFF.

The chain joins TRBV14 to TRBJ1-5; 9 bases align to TRBD1. The CDR3 is made up of 14 amino acids. The germline V gene encodes CDR1 SGHDN and CDR2 FVKESK. V lost 1 base, J lost 5 bases, and 0 bases stayed unmatched. CDR3 protein: CASSQGQGDQPQHF. CDR3 DNA: TGTGCCAGCAGCCAAGGACAGGGGGATCAGCCCCAGCATTTT.

This chain joins TRBV5-1 and TRBJ1-2; 7 nucleotides agree with TRBD1. CDR3 length: 15 amino acids. Trimming removed 4 bases from V and 4 bases from J; junction bases left unmatched: 10. Germline V gives CDR1 SGHRS, CDR2 YFSETQ. CDR3 in DNA: TGCGCCAGCAGCGTATGGGACAGTGTGGTCTATGGCTACACCTTC. As protein: CASSVWDSVVYGYTF.

The rearrangement links TRBV28 to TRBJ2-1; a possible D gene is TRBD2 (7 bases). From germline, CDR1 is MDHEN and CDR2 SYDVKM. The CDR3 extends over 14 amino acids. The V and J ends lost 3 bases and 6 bases respectively, with 12 bases between them. Written as DNA, the CDR3 is TGTGCCAGCAGTTTCTTTCGGGGGGCCAATGAGCAGTTCTTC. The encoded protein is CASSFFRGANEQFF.

V is TRBV6-5 and J is TRBJ1-2; D gene uncertain. Germline V lookup: CDR1 MNHEY, CDR2 SVGAGI. There are 14 residues in the CDR3. V was trimmed by 6 bases and J by 4 bases, leaving 15 bases between them. In DNA, the CDR3 is TGTGCCAGCAGAGGAATCGGCGGCCCCTATGGCTACACCTTC. It yields the protein CASRGIGGPYGYTF.